This T cell receptor (beta chain) was captured by sequencing in a study of Ad26.COV2.S vaccination and SARS-CoV-2 variants. Study-wide background: By the intramuscular route, Ad26.COV2.S was given once, or twice 56 days apart.

Here immunoSEQ multiplex PCR was the method, and the copy in TCRdb shows in-frame clones only, minus some. Among more than 300,000 clones listed, over 80% were seen once. Treatment defined: roughly 19 received Ad26.COV2.S at low or high dose, single or two shots; about 5 received placebo; per-sample allocation not given. Specimens were obtained on day 63 following the first vaccine or placebo injection. Germline V gene data show CDR1 as SNHLY and CDR2 as FYNNEI. Trimming removed 6 bases at V and 2 bases at J, with 10 bases between. This CDR3 is 13 amino acids long. This chain connects TRBV2 to TRBJ1-2, with TRBD1 as a possible D gene (5 bases). Sequences were derived from peripheral blood, sampled in a trial of Ad26.COV2.S vaccine versus placebo. The source of this sequence is a person aged 18-60 years who received the Ad26.COV2.S COVID-19 vaccine or a placebo. The CDR3 DNA follows: TGTGCCAGCAGGTACGGGGGGAACTATGGCTACACCTTC. This codes for CASRYGGNYGYTF.